These 31 T cell receptor beta chains originate from one sample sequenced in a study of lymphopenia after photon versus proton radiotherapy. TCRdb's copy holds only in-frame clones and misses some; the assay was immunoSEQ multiplex PCR. The sample comprises fewer than 70,000 clones, about 89% of which are singletons, and 10% to 12% rests with the top ten. The sequenced sample was peripheral blood, obtained from a patient treated with proton-based radiotherapy. These receptors originate from a man at least 80 years old with esophageal cancer.

The chain links TRBV5-1 to TRBJ2-3; 9 nucleotides match TRBD1. The junction had 8 bases not matched to a gene; V was cut back by 4 bases and J by 2 bases. Germline CDR1 and CDR2: SGHRS and YFSETQ. The CDR3 is made up of 16 amino acids. The CDR3 spells CASSPRGQGLTDTQYF. The CDR3 DNA sequence: TGCGCCAGCAGCCCGCGGGGACAGGGACTCACAGATACGCAGTATTTT.

The genes are TRBV13 and TRBJ2-5, with TRBD2 matching 7 bases. Trimming removed 4 bases from V and 7 bases from J; junction bases left unmatched: 18. This CDR3 has 17 residues. CDR1 PRHDT and CDR2 FYEKMQ come from the germline V gene (reference sequence). DNA of the CDR3: TGTGCCAGCAGCTACAAAACCTCAGGGCGAGGGGAGGGGACCCAGTACTTC. This sequence encodes CASSYKTSGRGEGTQYF.

This clone appeared a single time. The chain employs TRBV2 and TRBJ2-5; 9 bases align to TRBD1. TRBJ2-7 explains the end of the DNA better; the J call may be wrong. The germline V gene encodes CDR1 SNHLY and CDR2 FYNNEI. The CDR3 covers 13 residues. CDR3 residues: CAIAGTGSPEQYF. The CDR3 nucleotides are TGTGCCATCGCCGGGACAGGGTCACCCGAGCAGTACTTC.

The V and J genes are TRBV4-1 and TRBJ2-7; D might be TRBD1 (6 bases). In germline, CDR1 is MGHRA, CDR2 YSYEKL. The CDR3 runs 16 residues. V gave up 1 base and J gave up 1 base, with 14 bases separating them. CDR3 in DNA: TGCGCCAGCAGCCAAGGGCAGGACAGTACGTCCTACGAGCAGTACTTC. Its protein is CASSQGQDSTSYEQYF.

This clone was picked up a small number of times. The chain recombines TRBV4-2 with TRBJ2-7; 13 bases are a match to TRBD2. The J segment lost 2 bases and the V segment lost 4 bases, leaving 5 bases of the junction unmatched. This CDR3 region has 16 residues. Germline CDR1 and CDR2: LGHNA and YNFKEQ. The CDR3 DNA is TGTGCCAGCAGCCCCGAGGGACTAGCGGGGACCTACGAGCAGTACTTC. It yields the protein CASSPEGLAGTYEQYF.

Note on this clone: At the DNA level, this CDR3 is encoded by other sequences in the same sample as well. This chain uses TRBV5-1 with TRBJ1-1; a weak D match, TRBD1 (5 bases). The germline CDR1 and CDR2 sequences are SGHRS and YFSETQ. The CDR3 sequence is 15 residues long. V was cut by 0 bases and J by 3 bases, with 12 bases left in between. CDR3 DNA sequence: TGCGCCAGCAGCTTGGGGGGGGGTTGGGACACTGAAGCTTTCTTT. This gives the protein CASSLGGGWDTEAFF.

The table lists this clone with a few counts. J is TRBJ1-1 and V is TRBV29-1, with TRBD1 matching over 8 bases. The length of the CDR3 is 15 residues. Germline V CDR1 and CDR2: SQVTM, ANQGSEA. Trimming cost V 6 bases and J 5 bases; bases outside gene matches: 14. The CDR3 DNA sequence: TGCAGCGTGGAATCTACAGGGGGAAGGGATACTGAAGCTTTCTTT. Translated, it gives CSVESTGGRDTEAFF.

The chain links TRBV7-3 to TRBJ2-1; tentative D call: TRBD1 (6 bases). The ends were cut back, 5 bases at V and 0 bases at J, with 20 bases in the middle. CDR3 length: 18 amino acids. CDR1 SGHTA and CDR2 FQGTGA come from the germline V gene. The CDR3 spells CASSPLPGTLGSYNEQFF. The CDR3, as DNA: TGTGCCAGCAGCCCCCTTCCCGGGACACTTGGCTCCTACAATGAGCAGTTCTTC. The full variable domain, completed using reference TRBV7-3 and TRBJ2-1, is GAGVSQTPSNKVTEKGKYVELRCDPISGHTALYWYRQSLGQGPEFLIYFQGTGAADDSGLPNDRFFAVRPEGSVSTLKIQRTERGDSAVYLCASSPLPGTLGSYNEQFFGPGTRLTVL.

The rearrangement uses TRBV19 and TRBJ2-6, with D tentatively TRBD1 or TRBD2 (5 bases each). Per the germline V gene, CDR1 is LNHDA and CDR2 is SQIVND (reference sequence). V lost 6 bases, J lost 0 bases, and 15 bases lay in between. This CDR3 has 17 residues. The CDR3 loop is CASREPGRYSGANVLTF. The DNA for the CDR3 is TGTGCCAGTAGGGAGCCGGGACGTTACTCTGGGGCCAACGTCCTGACTTTC.

The rearrangement joins TRBV18 to TRBJ1-3; 12 bases map to TRBD1. CDR1 is KGHSH, CDR2 LQKENI, per germline. The CDR3 consists of 16 residues. The V gene end was trimmed by 4 bases and the J gene end by 4 bases; junction bases not matched to a gene: 5. The CDR3 DNA reads TGTGCCAGCTCACAACCGGGACAGGGGGCAGGAAACACCATATATTTT. Amino acid sequence: CASSQPGQGAGNTIYF. The full variable domain, completed using reference TRBV18 and TRBJ1-3, is NAGVMQNPRHLVRRRGQEARLRCSPMKGHSHVYWYRQLPEEGLKFMVYLQKENIIDESGMPKERFSAEFPKEGPSILRIQQVVRGDSAAYFCASSQPGQGAGNTIYFGEGSWLTVV.

The CDR3, as DNA: TGCGCCAGCAGCCAAGAAAGAGTAGCCAAAAACATTCAGTACTTC. Translating gives CASSQERVAKNIQYF. The chain joins TRBV4-1 to TRBJ2-4; D not certain. The CDR3 length is 15 residues. CDR1 is MGHRA, CDR2 YSYEKL, per germline. Deletions cut 0 bases from V and 0 bases from J, with 6 bases between.

The count of this clone is one. The chain employs TRBV21-1 and TRBJ1-5; TRBD1, the table's D call, was not compared with the DNA. TRBV21-1 is described as a pseudogene. CDR3 size: 17 residues. The CDR3 nucleotides read TGTGCCAGCAGCCGACAACCGGACAGGGGGCTCCAGCAGCCCCAGCATTTT. Residues: CASSRQPDRGLQQPQHF.

V gene TRBV5-1 combines with J gene TRBJ2-5, with TRBD2 matching over 11 bases. The CDR3 extends over 16 amino acids. The ends lost 0 bases at V and 4 bases at J; junction bases unmatched: 5. Germline CDR1 reads SGHRS; CDR2 reads YFSETQ. The CDR3 loop is CASSLGPSGGRETQYF. CDR3 nucleotide sequence: TGCGCCAGCAGCTTGGGACCTAGCGGGGGGCGAGAGACCCAGTACTTC.

The chain employs TRBV5-1 and TRBJ1-1, with D perhaps matching TRBD1 (5 bases). The germline V gene encodes CDR1 SGHRS and CDR2 YFSETQ. The V end lost 0 bases, the J end lost 0 bases, and 12 bases lay between the germline ends. The CDR3 sequence is 16 residues long. This CDR3 reads CASSLDGGQVNTEAFF. As DNA, the CDR3 is TGCGCCAGCAGCTTGGACGGGGGTCAGGTGAACACTGAAGCTTTCTTT.

A few counts support this clone. The V call is TRBV30, the J call TRBJ1-3; D unclear. The CDR3 covers 13 residues. Trimming stripped 2 bases from V and 4 bases from J, with 9 bases between. CDR1 and CDR2 from the germline V gene are GTSNPN and SVGIG (reference sequence). CDR3 sequence (DNA): TGTGCCTGGAGTACCGGGGTCGGAAACACCATATATTTT. Protein product: CAWSTGVGNTIYF. Drawing the rest from reference TRBV30 and TRBJ1-3, the complete variable domain is SQTIHQWPATLVQPVGSPLSLECTVEGTSNPNLYWYRQAAGRGLQLLFYSVGIGQISSEVPQNLSASRPQDRQFILSSKKLLLSDSGFYLCAWSTGVGNTIYFGEGSWLTVV.

The V gene is TRBV7-2, the J gene TRBJ2-7; D not resolved. This CDR3 is 15 amino acids long. Germline-derived CDR1 and CDR2 are SGHTA and FQGNSA. Trimming pared 1 base from V and 3 bases from J, leaving 13 bases between. The CDR3 DNA is TGTGCCAGCAGCTTAGTATTTGATTTAAGCTACGAGCAGTACTTC. Translated: CASSLVFDLSYEQYF.

This clone was counted once. V gene TRBV29-1 combines with J gene TRBJ2-3, with D perhaps TRBD1 (5 bases). V shed 8 bases and J shed 0 bases, with 12 bases lying between them. The CDR3 contains 13 residues. CDR1 is SQVTM, CDR2 ANQGSEA, per germline. In nucleotides, the CDR3 is TGCAGCACCCGGACACCTAGCACAGATACGCAGTATTTT. Translated: CSTRTPSTDTQYF.

J is TRBJ1-5 and V is TRBV19; D possibly corresponds to TRBD1 (6 bases). From germline, CDR1 is LNHDA and CDR2 SQIVND (reference sequence). With 3 bases removed from V and 5 bases from J, the gap between germline ends came to 17 bases. This CDR3 spans 16 amino acids. The CDR3 sequence is CASSMRGGGWDQPQHF. The CDR3 DNA reads as TGTGCCAGTAGTATGAGAGGGGGGGGATGGGATCAGCCCCAGCATTTT.

This chain links TRBV4-1 with TRBJ1-1; tentatively, D is TRBD1 (6 bases). V dropped 4 bases and J dropped 1 base, with 13 bases sitting between them. The CDR3 length is 15 residues. Germline values: CDR1 MGHRA, CDR2 YSYEKL. For the CDR3, the DNA is TGCGCCAGCAGCCCCCTACTGACAGGGAACACTGAAGCTTTCTTT. Translated: CASSPLLTGNTEAFF.

The chain joins TRBV7-9 to TRBJ1-4; 12 bases are shared with TRBD1. The CDR3 is 17 residues long. Per germline, CDR1 SEHNR and CDR2 FQNEAQ (reference sequence). J gave up 3 bases and V 1 base, and 3 bases lay outside the gene matches. The CDR3 bases are TGTGCCAGCAGCTTAGAGGGGACAGGGGGCTCTAATGAAAAACTGTTTTTT. It encodes CASSLEGTGGSNEKLFF. Filled out from reference TRBV7-9 and TRBJ1-4, the complete variable domain reads DTGVSQNPRHKITKRGQNVTFRCDPISEHNRLYWYRQTLGQGPEFLTYFQNEAQLEKSRLLSDRFSAERPKGSFSTLEIQRTEQGDSAMYLCASSLEGTGGSNEKLFFGSGTQLSVL.

This chain uses TRBV7-9 with TRBJ2-7; 7 bases align to TRBD2. Unmatched junction bases numbered 16, after V lost 5 bases and J lost 0 bases. Per germline, CDR1 SEHNR and CDR2 FQNEAQ (reference sequence). The CDR3 is 18 residues long. The CDR3 sequence is CASSDLLVAGHRSYEQYF. The DNA of the CDR3 is TGTGCCAGCAGCGACCTGTTGGTAGCGGGCCACCGCTCCTACGAGCAGTACTTC.

For the CDR3, the DNA is TGTGCCAGCAGCACTAGACAGGAAAGGACCCAGTACTTC. Translated: CASSTRQERTQYF. The chain uses TRBV7-2 and TRBJ2-5; TRBD1 is a possible D gene (6 bases). CDR3 length: 13 amino acids. The V gene's germline CDR1 is SGHTA and CDR2 FQGNSA. Trimming cost V 5 bases and J 7 bases, with 14 bases left between them.

The chain carries TRBV5-1 and TRBJ2-7; D remains ambiguous. This CDR3 region has 14 residues. Between the trimmed V and J ends, which lost 0 bases and 1 base, there was a span of 8 bases. CDR1 SGHRS and CDR2 YFSETQ come from the germline V gene. CDR3 coding DNA: TGCGCCAGCAGCTTGGGGCAGATATCCTACGAGCAGTACTTC. This translates into CASSLGQISYEQYF.

J is TRBJ1-4 and V is TRBV6-5, with TRBD1 as a possible D gene (5 bases). Trimming removed 8 bases from V and 5 bases from J, with 9 bases in between. The CDR3 has 12 amino acids. Germline V CDR1 and CDR2: MNHEY, SVGAGI. The CDR3 loop reads CASSRANEKLFF. The CDR3, as DNA: TGTGCCAGCTCCAGGGCAAATGAAAAACTGTTTTTT.

This chain uses TRBV9 with TRBJ2-3; perhaps TRBD2 as D (6 bases). There are 17 residues in the CDR3. Germline CDR1 reads SGDLS; CDR2 reads YYNGEE. Trimming shortened V by 0 bases and J by 5 bases, and 19 bases separated the two germline ends. Here the CDR3 reads CASSVEGPPGVVDTQYF. The CDR3 coding sequence is TGTGCCAGCAGCGTAGAGGGACCCCCGGGGGTCGTAGATACGCAGTATTTT. Full variable domain (outside the CDR3, taken from reference TRBV9 and TRBJ2-3): DSGVTQTPKHLITATGQRVTLRCSPRSGDLSVYWYQQSLDQGLQFLIQYYNGEERAKGNILERFSAQQFPDLHSELNLSSLELGDSALYFCASSVEGPPGVVDTQYFGPGTRLTVL.

The chain is built from TRBV14 and TRBJ2-1, with TRBD2 identical over 7 bases. The trim removed 2 bases at V and 5 bases at J, leaving 9 bases unmatched. Per the germline V gene, CDR1 is SGHDN and CDR2 is FVKESK. CDR3 size: 16 residues. The CDR3 region has the DNA TGTGCCAGCAGCCAATTGGGGGGGAGGGCCCACAATGAGCAGTTCTTC. Translation gives CASSQLGGRAHNEQFF. Complete variable domain (other parts from reference TRBV14 and TRBJ2-1): EAGVTQFPSHSVIEKGQTVTLRCDPISGHDNLYWYRRVMGKEIKFLLHFVKESKQDESGMPNNRFLAERTGGTYSTLKVQPAELEDSGVYFCASSQLGGRAHNEQFFGPGTRLTVL.

The genes are TRBV30 and TRBJ1-2; D unresolved. This CDR3 comprises 14 residues. Trimming left V 0 bases short and J 6 bases short, with 14 bases between. Germline V gene lookup returns CDR1 GTSNPN and CDR2 SVGIG (reference sequence). CDR3 amino acids: CAWSVQRKSNGYTF. CDR3 in DNA: TGTGCCTGGAGTGTACAACGGAAGAGTAATGGCTACACCTTC.

The chain carries TRBV2 and TRBJ2-7; tentative D call: TRBD1 (7 bases). Germline CDR1 is SNHLY and CDR2 is FYNNEI. Trimming took 4 bases from V and 5 from J, leaving 15 bases between them. The CDR3 loop spans 14 amino acids. CDR3 sequence (DNA): TGTGCCAGCAGTGTCTGGCAGGGGGGCGACGAGCAGTACTTC. Amino acid sequence: CASSVWQGGDEQYF.

The gene calls are TRBV7-2 and TRBJ2-3; perhaps TRBD1 as D (6 bases). CDR1 is SGHTA and CDR2 is FQGNSA in the germline V gene. This CDR3 region has 14 residues. The V gene lost 1 base and the J gene lost 10 bases, with 15 bases spanning the gap. This CDR3 reads CASSLGYVEGAQYF. For the CDR3, the DNA is TGTGCCAGCAGCTTAGGGTACGTCGAGGGGGCGCAGTATTTT.

The J gene is TRBJ1-5, the V gene TRBV7-2; D is undetermined. V lost 5 bases and J lost 4, with 18 bases in between. Germline assignment: CDR1 SGHTA and CDR2 FQGNSA. The CDR3 has 16 amino acids. CDR3 coding DNA: TGTGCCAGCAGCCTCCGCATTGCGGGGATAAATCAGCCCCAGCATTTT. This gives the protein CASSLRIAGINQPQHF.

The rearrangement links TRBV5-1 to TRBJ1-6, with 8 bases that match TRBD1. The V segment lost 2 bases and the J segment 1 base; nucleotides outside the gene matches: 11. The germline V gene encodes CDR1 SGHRS and CDR2 YFSETQ. This CDR3 is built from 19 residues. Here the CDR3 reads CASSFGQGGQGSYNSPLHF. Here the CDR3 DNA reads TGCGCCAGCAGCTTCGGACAGGGCGGCCAAGGGTCCTATAATTCACCCCTCCACTTT. The entire variable domain, with the rest obtained from reference TRBV5-1 and TRBJ1-6, is as follows: KAGVTQTPRYLIKTRGQQVTLSCSPISGHRSVSWYQQTPGQGLQFLFEYFSETQRNKGNFPGRFSGRQFSNSRSEMNVSTLELGDSALYLCASSFGQGGQGSYNSPLHFGNGTRLTVT.